One sample yielded the 11 T cell receptor beta chains listed below, sequenced in a study of beta chain features in type 1 diabetes. The sequenced template was cDNA made from the entire isolated RNA. Data came from immunoSEQ multiplex PCR; TCRdb stores just in-frame clones and leaves some out. The repertoire consists of about 180,000 clones, with about 13% occurring once and the leading ten covering about 0.59%. Specimen: central memory CD4+ T cells from blood. The origin of the receptors is a woman between 18 and 29 years old in good health.

The CDR3, as DNA: TGTGCCAGCAGCGTAGACTTGAGGGTTTCCTATGGCTACACCTTC. Translating gives CASSVDLRVSYGYTF. This rearrangement joins TRBV9 to TRBJ1-2; D remains unclear. The CDR3 has 15 amino acids. Per the germline V gene, CDR1 is SGDLS and CDR2 is YYNGEE. The ends were cut back, 0 bases at V and 4 bases at J, with 13 bases in the middle. Based on the CDR3 plus reference TRBV9 and TRBJ1-2, the full variable domain is DSGVTQTPKHLITATGQRVTLRCSPRSGDLSVYWYQQSLDQGLQFLIQYYNGEERAKGNILERFSAQQFPDLHSELNLSSLELGDSALYFCASSVDLRVSYGYTFGSGTRLTVV.

V gene TRBV15 combines with J gene TRBJ2-3, with 12 bases identical to TRBD1. The CDR3 loop spans 15 amino acids. V was clipped by 5 bases and J by 5 bases; unmatched bases: 5. Per the germline V gene, CDR1 is LNHNV and CDR2 is YYDKDF (reference sequence). DNA for the CDR3: TGTGCCACCAGCCGGGACAGGGGGCAAGTAGATACGCAGTATTTT. It yields the protein CATSRDRGQVDTQYF.

There are a few counts of this clone. The V and J genes are TRBV7-9 and TRBJ2-7; 8 bases align to TRBD1. The V and J ends lost 1 base and 5 bases, in that order; junction bases with no gene match: 4. Germline CDR1 is SEHNR and CDR2 is FQNEAQ (reference sequence). The length of the CDR3 is 14 residues. The CDR3 sequence: CASSLDRGADEQYF. CDR3 nucleotides: TGTGCCAGCAGCTTAGACAGGGGGGCGGACGAGCAGTACTTC.

This clone was counted a few times. The rearrangement links TRBV28 to TRBJ2-7; a weak D match, TRBD1 (5 bases). The CDR3 is made up of 13 amino acids. Germline V lookup: CDR1 MDHEN, CDR2 SYDVKM. V dropped 5 bases and J dropped 7 bases, with 15 bases sitting between them. The CDR3 reads CASSQPRVGEQYF. As DNA, the CDR3 is TGTGCCAGCAGTCAACCCAGGGTTGGGGAGCAGTACTTC.

Only a few counts were recorded for this clone. The chain carries TRBV15 and TRBJ1-5; the D gene is possibly TRBD1 (5 bases). V lost 1 base, J lost 2 bases, and 9 bases lay in between. This CDR3 is 15 amino acids long. Germline values: CDR1 LNHNV, CDR2 YYDKDF (reference sequence). CDR3 amino acids: CATSRGGDGNQPQHF. As DNA, the CDR3 is TGTGCCACCAGCAGAGGCGGGGACGGCAATCAGCCCCAGCATTTT.

The rearrangement links TRBV19 to TRBJ2-7, with TRBD2 matching 8 bases. CDR1 is LNHDA and CDR2 is SQIVND in the germline V gene (reference sequence). CDR3 length: 15 amino acids. V trimming: 3 bases; J trimming: 2 bases; junction bases outside the gene matches: 6. The CDR3 DNA sequence: TGTGCCAGTAGTATGCCGGGACTAGGAACCTACGAGCAGTACTTC. It specifies CASSMPGLGTYEQYF.

The V gene is TRBV5-1, the J gene TRBJ1-1, with D perhaps TRBD1 (6 bases). This CDR3 is built from 15 residues. The ends were cut back, 0 bases at V and 0 bases at J, with 9 bases in the middle. Per germline, CDR1 SGHRS and CDR2 YFSETQ. Here the CDR3 reads CASSLGTGMNTEAFF. The CDR3 region has the DNA TGCGCCAGCAGCTTGGGCACAGGGATGAACACTGAAGCTTTCTTT.

This clone was observed a few times. V is TRBV6-1 and J is TRBJ2-3; 9 nucleotides match TRBD2. CDR3 length equals 16 residues. V was clipped by 2 bases and J by 3 bases; unmatched bases: 6. Germline V gene data show CDR1 as MNHNS and CDR2 as SASEGT. This CDR3 reads CASSELAGGRTDTQYF. CDR3 DNA: TGTGCCAGCAGTGAACTGGCGGGAGGGCGGACAGATACGCAGTATTTT.

The chain combines TRBV9 with TRBJ2-2; TRBD1 agrees at 7 bases. Germline V lookup: CDR1 SGDLS, CDR2 YYNGEE. The J segment lost 4 bases and the V segment lost 3 bases, leaving 6 bases of the junction unmatched. This CDR3 is built from 15 residues. CDR3 region: CASSAQTGVTGELFF. The CDR3 nucleotides are TGTGCCAGCAGCGCCCAAACAGGGGTCACCGGGGAGCTGTTTTTT. The variable domain in full, completed from reference TRBV9 and TRBJ2-2, reads DSGVTQTPKHLITATGQRVTLRCSPRSGDLSVYWYQQSLDQGLQFLIQYYNGEERAKGNILERFSAQQFPDLHSELNLSSLELGDSALYFCASSAQTGVTGELFFGEGSRLTVL.

This clone came up a few times. The chain recombines TRBV19 with TRBJ1-5; 8 nucleotides match TRBD1. Trimming took 8 bases from V and 3 from J; bases not matched to a gene: 9. The CDR3 is made up of 15 amino acids. Germline assignment: CDR1 LNHDA and CDR2 SQIVND (reference sequence). Written as DNA, the CDR3 is TGTGCCAGTCGGCCCAGGGGGCAGGACAATCAGCCCCAGCATTTT. This gives the protein CASRPRGQDNQPQHF.

This clone was seen a few times. The gene calls are TRBV29-1 and TRBJ1-1; TRBD1 matches at 9 bases. J lost 0 bases, V lost 3 bases, and 11 bases had no gene match. Germline V CDR1 and CDR2: SQVTM, ANQGSEA. The CDR3 length is 17 residues. The CDR3 DNA reads as TGCAGCGTTGACCCATCTAACAGGGGGCGAATGAACACTGAAGCTTTCTTT. Translating gives CSVDPSNRGRMNTEAFF.